This T cell receptor beta chain emerged from a study of Ad26.COV2.S vaccination and SARS-CoV-2 variants. Across the whole study: In the study, Ad26.COV2.S was injected intramuscularly once, or twice 56 days apart. Study-wide results and caveats: Similar non-spike TCR breadth was observed in recipients of vaccine and of placebo.

This CDR3 contains 16 residues. The V and J ends lost 2 bases and 8 bases, in that order; junction bases with no gene match: 12. Germline V gene sequence: CDR1 MNHEY, CDR2 SVGEGT. The treatment here: around 19 received Ad26.COV2.S at low or high dose, single or two shots; about 5 received placebo; per-sample allocation not given. Following the first vaccine or placebo injection, samples were taken on day 63. A Boston adult aged 18-55 years was the donor. Wuhan-strain SARS-CoV-2 spike was expressed by the Ad26 vector that made up the vaccine. Some clones are missing from TCRdb's copy, which holds only in-frame ones; the method was immunoSEQ multiplex PCR. This sample yields around 300,000 clones, of which roughly nine tenths are seen a single time; around 5.5% belongs to the top ten. A remark on this clone: Its antigen remains unknown.

The chain couples TRBV6-2 or TRBV6-3 to TRBJ1-2; the match to TRBD1 covers 9 bases. The starting material was peripheral blood, obtained in a trial of Ad26.COV2.S vaccine versus placebo. This TCR derives from a person between 18 and 65 years old who received the Ad26.COV2.S COVID-19 vaccine or a placebo. CDR3 in DNA: TGTGCCAGCAGTTACAGTAGGGTGGACAGGGGCTACGGCTACACCTTC. Translated: CASSYSRVDRGYGYTF.